The next 32 T cell receptor beta chains were all read from a single sample in a study of monozygotic twins with inflammatory bowel disease. With the 5' RACE reads reprocessed, TCRdb shows one record per CDR3 protein and no DNA. Here the sample table reports approximately 100,000 distinct CDR3 sequences. The specimen sequenced was blood. The receptors shown here come from a human donor with ulcerative colitis or Crohn's disease, or a healthy co-twin of an affected twin (not recorded which).

The V call is TRBV5-1, the J call TRBJ1-3; TCRdb gives TRBD1 as the D gene, but with no DNA this cannot be confirmed. CDR3 length: 14 amino acids. From germline, CDR1 is SGHRS and CDR2 YFSETQ. This chain's CDR3 is CASSPGTAGNTIYF.

The chain combines TRBV7-2 with TRBJ1-5. From germline, CDR1 is SGHTA and CDR2 FQGNSA. This CDR3 region has 15 residues. The CDR3 here is CASSLGWYSNQPQHF.

The chain carries TRBV7-4 and TRBJ2-7; as DNA is missing, the TRBD1 call by TCRdb cannot be tested. The CDR3 is 15 amino acids. Per the germline V gene, CDR1 is SGHVT and CDR2 is SQSDAQ. The CDR3: CASSLEGAINYEQYF.

The chain has TRBV3-1 and TRBJ2-1; as DNA is missing, the TRBD2 call by TCRdb cannot be tested. The CDR3 length is 15 residues. The germline CDR1 and CDR2 sequences are LGHDT and YNNKEL (reference sequence). The CDR3 is CASSRTSGFYNEQFF.

The chain has TRBV27 and TRBJ2-1; TCRdb's D call of TRBD1 is untestable without DNA. The CDR3 has 17 residues. CDR1 and CDR2 (germline): MNHEY, SMNVEV (reference sequence). CDR3 sequence reads: CASSLPPWAEGDNEQFF.

V is TRBV11-3 and J is TRBJ1-4; with no DNA, the TCRdb D assignment of TRBD1 cannot be verified. Germline lookup yields CDR1 SGHNT and CDR2 YENEEA. This CDR3 is 14 amino acids long. The CDR3 sequence is CASSPDRVDEKLFF.

The chain employs TRBV9 and TRBJ2-7; TCRdb's D gene call, TRBD1, goes unchecked for lack of DNA. CDR1 is SGDLS, CDR2 YYNGEE, per germline. The CDR3 runs to 14 residues. The CDR3 sequence is CASSPTGGRYEQYF.

The rearrangement joins TRBV11-2 to TRBJ2-1. The length of the CDR3 is 14 residues. Germline V lookup: CDR1 SGHAT, CDR2 FQNNGV. CDR3 sequence reads: CASSRPSIYNEQFF.

This rearrangement joins TRBV5-1 to TRBJ1-1; TCRdb returns TRBD1, unconfirmable since there is no DNA. Germline CDR1 SGHRS, CDR2 YFSETQ. The CDR3 extends over 14 amino acids. CDR3 sequence: CASSYGQSNTEAFF.

The genes are TRBV20-1 and TRBJ2-3. Germline loops: CDR1 DFQATT, CDR2 SNEGSKA (reference sequence). The CDR3 covers 14 residues. The CDR3 loop reads CSARVTQRRDTQYF.

This sequence joins TRBV11-2 and TRBJ1-4. The CDR3 extends over 15 amino acids. Germline V gives CDR1 SGHAT, CDR2 FQNNGV. CDR3 protein: CASSLTGALDEKLFF.

This chain connects TRBV15 to TRBJ2-7; checking the TCRdb D call of TRBD2 is not possible without DNA. In germline, CDR1 is LNHNV, CDR2 YYDKDF (reference sequence). This CDR3 has 15 amino acids. The CDR3 here is CATSRTGTSAYEQYF. Full variable domain (remainder filled in from reference TRBV15 and TRBJ2-7): DAMVIQNPRYQVTQFGKPVTLSCSQTLNHNVMYWYQQKSSQAPKLLFHYYDKDFNNEADTPDNFQSRRPNTSFCFLDIRSPGLGDTAMYLCATSRTGTSAYEQYFGPGTRLTVT.

The chain recombines TRBV6-5 with TRBJ2-7; the D call of TRBD1 rests on TCRdb alone, since no DNA is present to check it. The CDR3 length is 12 residues. Germline V gene lookup returns CDR1 MNHEY and CDR2 SVGAGI. CDR3 in amino acids: CVSSRTGAEQYF.

The rearrangement uses TRBV7-9 and TRBJ2-1; TCRdb returns TRBD2, unconfirmable since there is no DNA. CDR1 is SEHNR, CDR2 FQNEAQ, per germline (reference sequence). This CDR3 has 13 amino acids. The CDR3 loop is CASSFILRGEQFF.

The chain uses TRBV15 and TRBJ2-1. The CDR3 length is 13 residues. From germline, CDR1 is LNHNV and CDR2 YYDKDF (reference sequence). The CDR3 is CATSYSLNNEQFF.

This chain uses TRBV12-3 or TRBV12-4 with TRBJ2-5; TCRdb outputs TRBD1, but without DNA this stays unchecked. CDR3 length equals 12 residues. The CDR3 protein is CASSLGPGTQYF.

The V call is TRBV6-2 or TRBV6-3, the J call TRBJ2-1; TCRdb calls TRBD2, which cannot be checked without DNA. Germline loops: CDR1 MNHEY, CDR2 SVGEGT. The CDR3 has 17 amino acids. CDR3 loop: CASSYGSVEAGEAEQFF.

This chain links TRBV28 with TRBJ2-6; TCRdb gives TRBD1 as the D gene, but with no DNA this cannot be confirmed. This CDR3 has 15 residues. From germline, CDR1 is MDHEN and CDR2 SYDVKM. The CDR3: CASSSGTGGANVLTF.

This sequence joins TRBV25-1 and TRBJ1-2. The germline V gene encodes CDR1 MGHDK and CDR2 SYGVNS. This CDR3 region has 15 residues. This CDR3 is CASSESSAANYGYTF.

V and J are TRBV5-1 and TRBJ2-1; the D call from TCRdb, TRBD1, cannot be confirmed without DNA. CDR1 is SGHRS and CDR2 is YFSETQ in the germline V gene. The CDR3 length is 12 residues. The CDR3 here is CASRQDRDRGFF.

This rearrangement joins TRBV11-2 to TRBJ2-7; TCRdb selects TRBD2, and the lack of DNA leaves this call unchecked. Germline values: CDR1 SGHAT, CDR2 FQNNGV. The CDR3 length is 16 residues. The CDR3 region is CASSPSIGGTIYEQYF. Together with reference TRBV11-2 and TRBJ2-7, the CDR3 gives the full variable domain: EAGVAQSPRYKIIEKRQSVAFWCNPISGHATLYWYQQILGQGPKLLIQFQNNGVVDDSQLPKDRFSAERLKGVDSTLKIQPAKLEDSAVYLCASSPSIGGTIYEQYFGPGTRLTVT.

This chain connects TRBV5-6 to TRBJ1-5. This CDR3 is built from 14 residues. Looked up from germline, CDR1 is SGHDT and CDR2 is YYEEEE. This CDR3 reads CASSPGLVNQPQHF.

This chain uses TRBV7-2 with TRBJ2-3; TCRdb lists TRBD1, though no DNA is available to test this call. The CDR3 covers 15 residues. The germline gives CDR1 SGHTA, CDR2 FQGNSA. The CDR3 sequence: CASSQRTPYLDTQYF.

CDR3 sequence: CASSIIREGSTDTQYF. The chain carries TRBV5-1 and TRBJ2-3; the D gene TCRdb calls, TRBD2, cannot be checked with no DNA. Per germline, CDR1 SGHRS and CDR2 YFSETQ. The CDR3 is 16 residues long.

This rearrangement joins TRBV7-8 to TRBJ1-2; absent DNA, TCRdb's TRBD1 call cannot be checked. Germline V gene lookup returns CDR1 SGHVS and CDR2 FQNEAQ. The CDR3 length is 19 residues. CDR3 loop: CASSLDRQRRTTLNYGYTF.

CDR3 amino acids: CASSLWETTGVQETQYF. This chain joins TRBV5-6 and TRBJ2-5; TCRdb outputs TRBD2, but without DNA this stays unchecked. The CDR3 is made up of 17 amino acids. Per the germline V gene, CDR1 is SGHDT and CDR2 is YYEEEE.

The gene calls are TRBV5-1 and TRBJ2-7. This CDR3 has 11 residues. CDR1 and CDR2 (germline): SGHRS, YFSETQ. The CDR3 region is CASSLEREQYF.

V gene TRBV27 combines with J gene TRBJ2-1; the D call from TCRdb, TRBD1, cannot be confirmed without DNA. Germline loops: CDR1 MNHEY, CDR2 SMNVEV (reference sequence). CDR3 length: 14 residues. The CDR3 here is CASARGRSYNEQFF.

This chain uses TRBV7-2 with TRBJ2-7; without DNA, the TCRdb call of TRBD1 cannot be checked. This CDR3 has 15 residues. CDR1 is SGHTA, CDR2 FQGNSA, per germline. This chain's CDR3 is CASSQDTSSSYEQYF.

The chain joins TRBV7-2 to TRBJ2-3; the D gene TCRdb calls, TRBD2, cannot be checked with no DNA. The CDR3 sequence is 16 residues long. CDR1 SGHTA and CDR2 FQGNSA come from the germline V gene. CDR3: CASSLRGAESSDTQYF. Supplemented by reference TRBV7-2 and TRBJ2-3, the full variable domain reads GAGVSQSPSNKVTEKGKDVELRCDPISGHTALYWYRQSLGQGLEFLIYFQGNSAPDKSGLPSDRFSAERTGGSVSTLTIQRTQQEDSAVYLCASSLRGAESSDTQYFGPGTRLTVL.

The genes are TRBV6-1 and TRBJ2-6; the TRBD1 assignment by TCRdb is unverifiable without DNA. Germline CDR1 reads MNHNS; CDR2 reads SASEGT. This CDR3 has 16 amino acids. The CDR3 sequence: CASRRQGSPGANVLTF.

The chain recombines TRBV28 with TRBJ2-3; TCRdb returns TRBD1, unconfirmable since there is no DNA. Germline V CDR1 and CDR2: MDHEN, SYDVKM. The CDR3 is 17 residues long. The chain's CDR3 is CASSLLGQGVLGDTQYF.